Each of the 19 T cell receptor beta chains below was sequenced from the same sample in a study of metastatic and nonmetastatic thyroid tumors. TCRdb called clones again from the PCR reads with MiXCR. The sample records about 52,000 clones, about 15% being singletons. The entire patient cohort was treatment-naive prior to thyroid surgery. The sample consisted of blood. All receptors come from a female donor with papillary thyroid cancer or a benign thyroid nodule (not recorded which). Some clones in this sample may be carry-over from other donors' samples.

This clone was found many times. The chain combines TRBV7-2 with TRBJ2-5; a weak D match, TRBD2 (5 bases). Looked up from germline, CDR1 is SGHTA and CDR2 is FQGNSA. The CDR3 runs to 14 residues. V was pared by 2 bases and J by 4 bases, with 11 bases between. As DNA, the CDR3 is TGTGCCAGCAGCTTACTCGACTACCCAGAGACCCAGTACTTC. Translated: CASSLLDYPETQYF. Full variable domain (missing parts from reference TRBV7-2 and TRBJ2-5): GAGVSQSPSNKVTEKGKDVELRCDPISGHTALYWYRQSLGQGLEFLIYFQGNSAPDKSGLPSDRFSAERTGGSVSTLTIQRTQQEDSAVYLCASSLLDYPETQYFGPGTRLLVL.

This clone showed up many times. The genes are TRBV11-1 and TRBJ1-2; D gene unclear. Per the germline V gene, CDR1 is SGHAT and CDR2 is FQDESV (reference sequence). V lost 8 bases and J lost 1, with 23 bases in between. The CDR3 length is 17 residues. CDR3: CASGGRRAKRNNYGYTF. The CDR3 region has the DNA TGTGCCAGCGGCGGGCGGAGAGCTAAGAGAAATAACTATGGCTACACCTTC.

This clone was observed many times. V gene TRBV27 combines with J gene TRBJ2-3; D remains ambiguous. The CDR3 loop spans 14 amino acids. The germline gives CDR1 MNHEY, CDR2 SMNVEV (reference sequence). The V gene lost 7 bases and the J gene lost 0 bases, with 11 bases spanning the gap. The CDR3 region is CASKLMDSTDTQYF. DNA for the CDR3: TGTGCCAGCAAGCTAATGGACAGCACAGATACGCAGTATTTT.

This clone turned up a few times. The V call is TRBV28, the J call TRBJ1-2; D unresolved. V shed 4 bases and J shed 8 bases, with 11 bases lying between them. Per germline, CDR1 MDHEN and CDR2 SYDVKM. CDR3 size: 12 residues. Here the CDR3 reads CASSSDMLGYTF. In DNA form, the CDR3 reads TGTGCCAGCAGTTCCGACATGTTAGGCTACACCTTC.

The table lists this clone with many counts. At the DNA level, this CDR3 is encoded by other sequences in the same sample as well. The genes are TRBV20-1 and TRBJ2-3, with 11 bases that match TRBD2. This CDR3 has 15 residues. The trim removed 5 bases at V and 1 base at J, leaving 5 bases unmatched. The germline V gene has CDR1 DFQATT and CDR2 SNEGSKA (reference sequence). DNA of the CDR3: TGCAGTGCTTCAACTAGCGGGAGAGGCACAGATACGCAGTATTTT. Translating gives CSASTSGRGTDTQYF.

This clone was observed at least ten times. J is TRBJ2-1 and V is TRBV28, with 7 bases lining up with TRBD1. The CDR3 length is 14 residues. V lost 3 bases, J lost 2 bases, and 1 base stayed unmatched. The germline CDR1 and CDR2 sequences are MDHEN and SYDVKM. The CDR3 sequence: CASSLTGTYNEQFF. As DNA, the CDR3 is TGTGCCAGCAGTTTGACAGGGACCTACAATGAGCAGTTCTTC.

This rearrangement joins TRBV5-8 to TRBJ2-7; D not certain. The CDR3 sequence is 14 residues long. Trimming removed 2 bases from V and 0 bases from J, with 9 bases in between. Germline V lookup: CDR1 SGHTS, CDR2 YDEGEE. Here the CDR3 reads CASSLDHVSYEQYF. In nucleotides, the CDR3 is TGTGCCAGCAGCTTAGATCACGTCTCCTACGAGCAGTACTTC. Complete variable domain (other parts from reference TRBV5-8 and TRBJ2-7): EAGVTQSPTHLIKTRGQQATLRCSPISGHTSVYWYQQALGLGLQFLLWYDEGEERNRGNFPPRFSGRQFPNYSSELNVNALELEDSALYLCASSLDHVSYEQYFGPGTRLTVT.

This clone is labeled medium-sized (0.01 to 0.1%). This chain connects TRBV10-3 to TRBJ1-5; 8 positions match TRBD1. J lost 6 bases, V lost 3 bases, and 4 bases had no gene match. Germline V gene lookup returns CDR1 ENHRY and CDR2 SYGVKD. CDR3 length: 14 amino acids. Here the CDR3 reads CAISDRQGRQPQHF. In DNA, the CDR3 is TGTGCCATCAGTGACCGACAGGGGCGTCAGCCCCAGCATTTT.

The chain links TRBV6-1 to TRBJ2-3, with D unclear. The CDR3 is made up of 11 amino acids. Germline values: CDR1 MNHNS, CDR2 SASEGT. Trimming removed 6 bases from V and 6 bases from J, with 7 bases in between. The CDR3, as DNA: TGTGCCAGCAGGAGAGTTGATACGCAGTATTTT. Amino acid sequence: CASRRVDTQYF.

The chain employs TRBV2 and TRBJ1-2, with D possibly being TRBD1 (5 bases). The germline V gene has CDR1 SNHLY and CDR2 FYNNEI. This CDR3 has 14 amino acids. The V end lost 2 bases, the J end lost 8 bases, and 15 bases lay between the germline ends. The CDR3 loop is CASSETRVGAGYTF. DNA of the CDR3: TGTGCCAGCAGTGAAACCAGGGTCGGCGCCGGCTACACCTTC. Filled out from reference TRBV2 and TRBJ1-2, the complete variable domain reads EPEVTQTPSHQVTQMGQEVILRCVPISNHLYFYWYRQILGQKVEFLVSFYNNEISEKSEIFDDQFSVERPDGSNFTLKIRSTKLEDSAMYFCASSETRVGAGYTFGSGTRLTVV.

The chain has TRBV5-1 and TRBJ2-7, with TRBD2 matching 10 bases. V shed 6 bases, J shed 6 bases, and the junction held 12 bases outside the gene matches. This CDR3 is 15 amino acids long. The germline gives CDR1 SGHRS, CDR2 YFSETQ. CDR3 residues: CASIPTSGTSSEQYF. CDR3 nucleotides: TGCGCCAGCATCCCTACTAGCGGGACTTCAAGCGAGCAGTACTTC.

This clone appeared many times. This rearrangement joins TRBV20-1 to TRBJ2-1, with TRBD2 as a possible D gene (5 bases). Germline CDR1 DFQATT, CDR2 SNEGSKA (reference sequence). The germline V and J ends were trimmed by 0 bases and 8 bases, with 17 bases remaining between them. CDR3 length equals 15 residues. CDR3 loop: CSARDRRLAFHEQFF. The CDR3 DNA reads TGCAGTGCTAGAGATCGAAGGCTAGCATTCCATGAGCAGTTCTTC.

This clone was counted ten times or more. The V and J genes are TRBV2 and TRBJ2-3; weak D call: TRBD2 (6 bases). Per germline, CDR1 SNHLY and CDR2 FYNNEI. Trimming left V 5 bases short and J 5 bases short, with 11 bases between. CDR3 length equals 13 residues. The CDR3 protein is CASSPGVVDTQYF. For the CDR3, the DNA is TGTGCCAGCAGTCCGGGAGTGGTAGATACGCAGTATTTT.

A note on this clone: This may be a read error: a much more frequent sequence differs by one nucleotide. The chain couples TRBV5-1 to TRBJ1-5; a weak D match, TRBD1 (6 bases). The germline CDR1 and CDR2 sequences are SGHRS and YFSETQ. Trimming removed 4 bases from V and 5 bases from J, with 10 bases in between. The CDR3 totals 13 residues. The CDR3 loop is CASSPAGDQPQHF. CDR3 nucleotides: TGCGCCAGCAGCCCGGCAGGGGATCAGCCCCAGCATTTT.

This chain uses TRBV11-2 with TRBJ2-7, with TRBD2 matching over 11 bases. The CDR3 totals 18 residues. The V gene end was trimmed by 7 bases and the J gene end by 6 bases; junction bases not matched to a gene: 20. In germline, CDR1 is SGHAT, CDR2 FQNNGV. CDR3 residues: CASTTGTSGRRVGIEQYF. The CDR3 DNA reads TGTGCCAGCACCACCGGGACTAGCGGTAGAAGGGTGGGAATCGAGCAGTACTTC.

This clone has at least ten counts. This chain connects TRBV3-1 to TRBJ2-4; D might be TRBD1 (5 bases). V lost 1 base and J lost 4, with 11 bases in between. The germline V gene has CDR1 LGHDT and CDR2 YNNKEL (reference sequence). This CDR3 has 15 residues. For the CDR3, the DNA is TGTGCCAGCAGCCAAGTCTGGGGCGCTAAAAACATTCAGTACTTC. Translated, it gives CASSQVWGAKNIQYF.

The sample holds many counts of this clone. V gene TRBV20-1 combines with J gene TRBJ1-2, with 8 positions matching TRBD1. The J segment lost 2 bases and the V segment lost 5 bases, leaving 10 bases of the junction unmatched. CDR1 DFQATT and CDR2 SNEGSKA come from the germline V gene (reference sequence). The CDR3 contains 15 residues. This CDR3 is CSAFAGTGDNYGYTF. In DNA, the CDR3 is TGCAGTGCTTTCGCCGGGACAGGAGACAACTATGGCTACACCTTC.

This clone was seen repeatedly, ten times or more. The V and J genes are TRBV5-4 and TRBJ1-2; D is ambiguous. CDR3 length: 12 amino acids. The ends were cut back, 0 bases at V and 6 bases at J, with 6 bases in the middle. CDR1 SGHNT and CDR2 YYREEE come from the germline V gene (reference sequence). This chain's CDR3 is CASSLVGNGYTF. The CDR3 DNA reads TGTGCCAGCAGCTTGGTAGGGAATGGCTACACCTTC.

This clone was seen a handful of times. One end of the junction is discordant with germline, which a read error may explain. The J gene is TRBJ2-7, the V gene TRBV12-3 or TRBV12-4; 9 bases are shared with TRBD1. CDR3 length: 16 amino acids. The CDR3 sequence: CAISFGPDRGGGEQYF. The CDR3 DNA reads as TGTGCCATCAGTTTCGGTCCGGACAGGGGAGGGGGCGAGCAGTACTTC.